These T cell receptor beta chains were read from a single sample in a study of blood T cell repertoires in COVID-19. The assay was immunoSEQ multiplex PCR, and TCRdb's table has in-frame clones only and misses some. The sample carries approximately 490,000 clones, approximately 86% recorded once. The sample comprised PBMCs or T cells enriched from blood (not recorded which). The receptors shown here come from a woman aged 60-75 years who had recovered from COVID-19. CDR3s include the opening cysteine and the closing phenylalanine or tryptophan. The order of the fields is V gene, clone size, D gene, J gene, CDR3 DNA, CDR3 protein. A D gene is named only where the DNA matches it firmly. Clone size is not always given. Where it is, it says once, few, many or a class for expanded clones.

>TRBV5-6|-|TRBD2|TRBJ2-3
TGTGCCAGCAGCTTGACTAGCGGGGGGCGGGGTACGCAGTATTTT
CASSLTSGGRGTQYF
>TRBV10-1|-|TRBD1|TRBJ2-4
TGCGCCAGCAGTACGGGACAGGTGGAAGCCAAAAACATTCAGTACTTC
CASSTGQVEAKNIQYF
>TRBV2|-|-|TRBJ2-2
TGTGCCAGCAGTGAACAGGGGCCGAGCGGGGAGCTGTTTTTT
CASSEQGPSGELFF
>TRBV5-1|few|TRBD1|TRBJ1-6
TGCGCCAGCAGCTCCGGACAGGGAGCCTATAATTCACCCCTCCACTTT
CASSSGQGAYNSPLHF
>TRBV25-1|-|-|TRBJ1-6
TGTGCCAGCAGTTTCGGACACCCTTATAGCTCCTATAATTCACCCCTCCACTTT
CASSFGHPYSSYNSPLHF
>TRBV5-1|-|TRBD2|TRBJ2-5
TGCGCCAGCAGCCTAGCGGGGGCCCTTCAAGAGACCCAGTACTTC
CASSLAGALQETQYF
>TRBV19|-|-|TRBJ2-3
TGTGCCAGTAGTATAGGATGGCTCCCAAGCACAGATACGCAGTATTTT
CASSIGWLPSTDTQYF
>TRBV6-5|-|-|TRBJ2-2
TGTGCCAGCATGAGGGAGGACACCGGGGAGCTGTTTTTT
CASMREDTGELFF
>TRBV2|-|TRBD2|TRBJ2-7
TGTGCCAGCAGGACTAGCGGTGGGGTCTCCTACGAGCAGTACTTC
CASRTSGGVSYEQYF
>TRBV18|-|TRBD1|TRBJ1-1
TGTGCCAGCTCACCACCGGTGACAGGGCCGCGGTGGGCTTTCTTT
CASSPPVTGPRWAFF
>TRBV6-4|once|TRBD1|TRBJ1-1
TGTGCCAGCAGTGACAGTGGAGGGGGCTGGAACACTGAAGCTTTCTTT
CASSDSGGGWNTEAFF
>TRBV13|-|TRBD1|TRBJ1-1
TGTGCCAGCAGCTTTGCAGGGGGCTGGAACACTGAAGCTTTCTTT
CASSFAGGWNTEAFF
>TRBV9|-|-|TRBJ1-2
TGTGCCAGCACCTCTCGACAGACTAACTATGGCTACACCTTC
CASTSRQTNYGYTF
>TRBV4-1|-|TRBD1|TRBJ1-5
TGCGCCAGCAGCCAAGAATGGACGGGACAGGGGGACTATAGCAATCAGCCCCAGCATTTT
CASSQEWTGQGDYSNQPQHF
>TRBV9|-|TRBD1|TRBJ2-1
TGTGCCAGCAGCGTAGGAGGGGGCGGACACAATGAGCAGTTCTTC
CASSVGGGGHNEQFF
>TRBV28|-|TRBD2|TRBJ2-3
TGTGCCAGCAGTGCCGGACTAGCGGGAACCACAGATACGCAGTATTTT
CASSAGLAGTTDTQYF
>TRBV28|many|-|TRBJ1-5
TGTGCCAGCCATGGGCGGGGGGAGCCCCAGCATTTT
CASHGRGEPQHF
>TRBV2|once|-|TRBJ2-6
TGTGCCAGCAGTGTACCAGGGCCCTCTGGGGCCAACGTCCTGACTTTC
CASSVPGPSGANVLTF
>TRBV5-1|-|TRBD1|TRBJ1-4
TGCGCCAGCAGGCCGGCGGACAGGATTGGAGAAAAACTGTTTTTT
CASRPADRIGEKLFF
>TRBV27|-|TRBD2|TRBJ2-5
TGTGCCAGCAGTCCAACCAGCGGGGGGGCCCGGGAGACCCAGTACTTC
CASSPTSGGARETQYF
>TRBV18|once|-|TRBJ1-6
TGTGCCAGCTCACTAACGACAAATTCACCCCTCCACTTT
CASSLTTNSPLHF
>TRBV4-1|-|TRBD1|TRBJ1-2
TGCGCCAGCAGCCAAGAGACGACAGGGGGCGGCTATGGCTACACCTTC
CASSQETTGGGYGYTF
>TRBV27|-|-|TRBJ1-2
TGTGCCAGCAGTCTCTCGAGTCTGAACTATGGCTACACCTTC
CASSLSSLNYGYTF
>TRBV7-9|-|TRBD2|TRBJ2-3
TGTGCCAGCAGCTTAGGGCTAGCGGGACCAGATACGCAGTATTTT
CASSLGLAGPDTQYF
>TRBV19|-|TRBD1|TRBJ2-5
TGTGCCAGTAACGTGGCAGGGGGTAGCGAGACCCAGTACTTC
CASNVAGGSETQYF
>TRBV25-1|-|TRBD1|TRBJ2-2
TGTGCCAGCAGTGAGGCAGGGGGTTCGAACACCGGGGAGCTGTTTTTT
CASSEAGGSNTGELFF
>TRBV6-4|-|TRBD2|TRBJ2-1
TGTGCCAGCAGTGAGGTAGCGGGGGGGCGTAATGAGCAGTTCTTC
CASSEVAGGRNEQFF
>TRBV5-5|few|-|TRBJ2-6
TGTGCCAGCCGCGGTGCAGGGTCCGGGGCCAACGTCCTGACTTTC
CASRGAGSGANVLTF
>TRBV27|-|TRBD1|TRBJ1-4
TGTGCCAGCAGGACAGGGGGCTGGTTTGAGACTAATGAAAAACTGTTTTTT
CASRTGGWFETNEKLFF
>TRBV10-3|-|TRBD1|TRBJ2-7
TGTGCCATCAGTGATCCGGGACAGGGAACCTACGAGCAGTACTTC
CAISDPGQGTYEQYF
>TRBV9|-|TRBD1|TRBJ2-1
TGTGCCAGCAGCGCCGACCGAGACAGGGGCTACAATGAGCAGTTCTTC
CASSADRDRGYNEQFF
>TRBV5-1|-|TRBD2|TRBJ2-2
TGCGCCAGCAGCTCGAGCTCCCGACTAGCGGGGCCCACCGGGGAGCTGTTTTTT
CASSSSSRLAGPTGELFF
>TRBV15|-|-|TRBJ1-5
TGTGCCACCAGCAGAGGTTTCGACAGCTTTAGTCATCAGCCCCAGCATTTT
CATSRGFDSFSHQPQHF
>TRBV6-5|-|TRBD1|TRBJ1-4
TGTGCCAGCAGTTGGACAGGGCCAACTAATGAAAAACTGTTTTTT
CASSWTGPTNEKLFF
>TRBV6-5|few|-|TRBJ2-7
TGTGCCAGCAGGCGGACAGTCGACTACGAGCAGTACTTC
CASRRTVDYEQYF
>TRBV27|-|TRBD1|TRBJ2-2
TGTGCCAGCAGTAAGCCCTCCGGGACAGGGGTGCCCGGGGAGCTGTTTTTT
CASSKPSGTGVPGELFF
>TRBV14|few|-|TRBJ2-3
TGTGCCAGCAGTGTTATCGGAGTCCCAGATACGCAGTATTTT
CASSVIGVPDTQYF
>TRBV24-1|-|TRBD1|TRBJ1-5
TGTGCCACCAGTGATCCCCAGGGGGATCAGCCCCAGCATTTT
CATSDPQGDQPQHF
>TRBV2|-|TRBD1|TRBJ2-3
TGTGCCAGCAGTGAAATGGGACAGGGGGTGGCGCAGTATTTT
CASSEMGQGVAQYF
>TRBV27|-|-|TRBJ2-2
TGTGCCAGCAGTTTGGGCAGTCGAACCGGGGAGCTGTTTTTT
CASSLGSRTGELFF
>TRBV3-1/TRBV3-2|once|TRBD1|TRBJ1-5
TGTGCCAGCACTGCCGGGACAGGGGGCAATCAGCCCCAGCATTTT
CASTAGTGGNQPQHF
>TRBV2|-|-|TRBJ2-7
TGTGCCAGCACCCCGGACTCTGTCGGGCAGTACTTC
CASTPDSVGQYF
>TRBV24-1|-|-|TRBJ2-1
TGTGCCACCAGTGATAGAAGGGGCGAGCAGTTCTTC
CATSDRRGEQFF
>TRBV10-3|-|-|TRBJ1-1
TGTGCCATCAGTGAGATAGTGGACATCACTGAAGCTTTCTTT
CAISEIVDITEAFF
>TRBV7-2|-|TRBD2|TRBJ2-1
TGTGCCAGCAGCCCAACTCGCCGGGGGGGCTGGGATGAGCAGTTCTTC
CASSPTRRGGWDEQFF
>TRBV9|-|-|TRBJ2-5
TGTGCCAGCAGCTCCCAGGGATACCAAGAGACCCAGTACTTC
CASSSQGYQETQYF
>TRBV5-6|-|-|TRBJ1-2
TGTGCCAGCAGCTCTCAACAGGGAAATCACTATGGCTACACCTTC
CASSSQQGNHYGYTF
>TRBV3-1/TRBV3-2|-|TRBD2|TRBJ2-1
TGTGCCAGCAGCCAATCAACCCGGACTAGCGGGGGGGTAAATGAGCAGTTCTTC
CASSQSTRTSGGVNEQFF
>TRBV13|-|-|TRBJ1-2
TGTGCCAGCAGCTCCTACCTGGGGAGTCTAAGCTACACCTTC
CASSSYLGSLSYTF
>TRBV3-1/TRBV3-2|-|-|TRBJ2-1
TGTGCCAGCACGAGCGGCCGAGGTGAGCAGTTCTTC
CASTSGRGEQFF
>TRBV6-1|-|TRBD2|TRBJ2-2
TGTGCCAGCAGAAGGGAGGGTTCGACCGGGGAGCTGTTTTTT
CASRREGSTGELFF
>TRBV5-8|once|-|TRBJ1-3
TGTGCCAGCAGCCGCTCCACAGGGCTTGGAAACACCATATATTTT
CASSRSTGLGNTIYF
>TRBV19|-|-|TRBJ1-5
TGTGCCAGTAGTATCCCAGGGGATCAGCCCCAGCATTTT
CASSIPGDQPQHF
>TRBV4-1|-|TRBD1|TRBJ2-7
TGCGCCAGCAGCCATAATCGGGACAGCTCCTACGAGCAGTACTTC
CASSHNRDSSYEQYF
>TRBV7-9|-|-|TRBJ1-6
TGTGCCAGCAGCTTAGGACGTACTGGGGGCCATTCACCCCTCCACTTT
CASSLGRTGGHSPLHF
>TRBV24-1|-|TRBD1|TRBJ1-3
TGTGCCACCAGTGATGGGGACAGGGGGCAAGGAAACACCATATATTTT
CATSDGDRGQGNTIYF
>TRBV2|-|-|TRBJ1-5
TGTGCCAGCGGGGGAGGGAGCAATCAGCCCCAGCATTTT
CASGGGSNQPQHF
>TRBV10-3|-|-|TRBJ2-5
TGTGCCATCAACTCCATTATCCAAGAGACCCAGTACTTC
CAINSIIQETQYF
>TRBV5-1|-|-|TRBJ2-3
TGCGCCAGCAGCCCCCTCCCGGGGGGCATGGGCACAGATACGCAGTATTTT
CASSPLPGGMGTDTQYF